The present T cell receptor (beta chain) was sequenced within a study of T cells in Graves' hyperthyroidism and ophthalmopathy. RNA transcripts gave rise to amplified TCR beta CDR3 regions. The study used the HTBI primer set for a first-round RT-PCR of the TCR CDR3. TCRdb re-derived calls from the multiplex PCR reads in MiXCR, one entry per CDR3 protein. The data contain about 740,000 distinct CDR3 sequences, approximately 15% of them singletons. Uncontrolled infection, other autoimmune disease, pregnancy or lactation barred patients from enrollment. This CDR3 is 14 amino acids long. Looked up from germline, CDR1 is MNHNS and CDR2 is SASEGT. V was trimmed by 8 bases and J by 1 base, leaving 13 bases between them. This clonotype showed up many times.

The TCR comes from a woman younger than 35 with Graves' hyperthyroidism. The sample taken for sequencing was blood. The gene calls are TRBV6-1 and TRBJ2-3; tentatively, D is TRBD2 (5 bases). CDR3 sequence: CASGGSGGTDTQYF. CDR3 bases: TGTGCCAGCGGTGGGTCCGGGGGCACAGATACGCAGTATTTT.